This TCR beta chain is from a study of T cells after posttransplantation cyclophosphamide. General study findings and limits: Donor CD8+ memory clones often dominated recipient blood repertoires at later times. Skin or GI-infiltrating T cells shared few TRB sequences with blood.

V shed 5 bases and J shed 0 bases, with 13 bases lying between them. The CDR3 extends over 15 amino acids. Germline loops: CDR1 PRHDT, CDR2 FYEKMQ (reference sequence). Repertoires were generated with immunoSEQ multiplex PCR, while TCRdb's copy carries only in-frame clones and drops some. The repertoire holds some 30,000 clones, with 91% as singletons. This clone is a singleton in its sample. Its antigen is not identified. The naive gate required viable CD3+CD4+ or CD3+CD8+ cells with CCR7+CD45RA+CD45RO-CD95-CD27+CD28+ phenotype. Sequencing was done on a sample of naive CD4+ T cells sorted from blood. The gene calls are TRBV13 and TRBJ2-5, with D possibly matching TRBD2 (6 bases). The source is a man aged 30 to 45 in good health and a related stem cell transplant donor. The CDR3 region has the DNA TGTGCCAGCAGCCCCCGGGACTGGTACCAAGAGACCCAGTACTTC. Protein: CASSPRDWYQETQYF.